This T cell receptor beta chain stems from a study of cytomegalovirus exposure and HLA in healthy donors. General study points: A later analysis found TCR association rates differed by HLA locus, highest for DRB1 and lowest for HLA-C. As immune exposure information, only CMV serostatus was available. A later analysis found that most CMV-associated TCR beta chains appeared HLA-restricted. TCR beta sequences reportedly predicted the HLA-A and HLA-B alleles of most subjects accurately.

Primers included in the PCR were 60 Vbeta and 13 Jbeta primers. The method was immunoSEQ multiplex PCR; TCRdb's version includes in-frame clones alone and lacks a portion of them. The sample carries 150,000 to 200,000 clones, 80% to 85% recorded once. Points on this clone: Its antigen is still unknown.

V lost 1 base to trimming and J lost 5 bases; unmatched junction nucleotides: 7. The CDR3 runs to 15 residues. Germline V gives CDR1 LNHNV, CDR2 YYDKDF (reference sequence). Material: PBMCs. V usage is TRBV15 and J usage is TRBJ2-5; the match to TRBD1 covers 7 bases. The TCR sequence derives from a young woman in good health and CMV-seropositive. CDR3 amino acids: CATSRAGTVGETQYF. The CDR3 nucleotides are TGTGCCACCAGCAGAGCTGGGACAGTTGGCGAGACCCAGTACTTC. Looking up the rest from reference TRBV15 and TRBJ2-5 gives the full variable domain: DAMVIQNPRYQVTQFGKPVTLSCSQTLNHNVMYWYQQKSSQAPKLLFHYYDKDFNNEADTPDNFQSRRPNTSFCFLDIRSPGLGDTAMYLCATSRAGTVGETQYFGPGTRLLVL.